The 8 T cell receptor beta chains given below trace back to one sample, sequenced in a study of regulatory T cells. Study-level points and caveats: In CD3G-deficient patients, conventional CD4+ T cells were enriched for hydrophobic CDR3 residues at positions 6 and 7.

Their antigens remain unidentified. The primer mix had 52 TRBV and 13 TRBJ primers. The method was immunoSEQ multiplex PCR; TCRdb's version includes in-frame clones alone and lacks a portion of them. This table holds about 23,000 clones, 70% to 90% found once. The sequenced sample was conventional CD4+ T cells sorted from blood. These receptors all stem from a child younger than 18 with CD3G deficiency.

The chain uses TRBV6-1 and TRBJ1-3, with unresolved D. The CDR3 consists of 16 residues. CDR1 MNHNS and CDR2 SASEGT come from the germline V gene. The V and J ends lost 2 bases and 0 bases respectively, with 11 bases between them. The CDR3 DNA follows: TGTGCCAGCAGTGAATGGAGACGGCCCTCTGGAAACACCATATATTTT. It is translated as CASSEWRRPSGNTIYF.

The genes are TRBV5-1 and TRBJ2-3, with 10 positions matching TRBD2. Losses at the gene ends were 5 bases for V and 6 bases for J; bases not matched to a gene: 6. The CDR3 loop spans 14 amino acids. CDR1 is SGHRS and CDR2 is YFSETQ in the germline V gene. As DNA, the CDR3 is TGCGCCAGCAGGCATAGCGGGAGGAGTGATACGCAGTATTTT. This gives the protein CASRHSGRSDTQYF.

The rearrangement uses TRBV7-9 and TRBJ2-5; 8 bases are a match to TRBD2. After removal of 3 bases from V and 10 bases from J, the junction contained 7 bases not matched to a gene. Germline V CDR1 and CDR2: SEHNR, FQNEAQ (reference sequence). CDR3 length equals 13 residues. The CDR3 DNA reads TGTGCCAGCAGCTTGGAGGGACTAGGGGTCCAGTACTTC. Protein sequence: CASSLEGLGVQYF.

This clone was counted only a few times. The rearrangement links TRBV10-3 to TRBJ1-2; 8 positions agree with TRBD1. Trimming took 3 bases from V and 8 from J; bases not matched to a gene: 5. Germline loops: CDR1 ENHRY, CDR2 SYGVKD. The CDR3 spans 13 residues. In DNA, the CDR3 is TGTGCCATCAGTGAACACAGGGGGAACGGCTACACCTTC. This codes for CAISEHRGNGYTF.

The chain has TRBV6-6 and TRBJ2-1, with TRBD2 matching over 7 bases. This CDR3 spans 15 amino acids. Per the germline V gene, CDR1 is MNHNY and CDR2 is SVGAGI (reference sequence). Unmatched junction bases numbered 8, after V lost 3 bases and J lost 6 bases. CDR3 bases: TGTGCCAGCAGTTATGGAGGGAGGGTATTCAATGAGCAGTTCTTC. It translates to CASSYGGRVFNEQFF.

V gene TRBV5-1 combines with J gene TRBJ2-3, with 12 bases matching TRBD1. Germline-derived CDR1 and CDR2 are SGHRS and YFSETQ. This CDR3 region has 15 residues. V trimming: 4 bases; J trimming: 6 bases; junction bases outside the gene matches: 6. The CDR3 nucleotides are TGCGCCAGCAGCCCGGGACAGGGGGCGCGCGATACGCAGTATTTT. As protein: CASSPGQGARDTQYF.

This sequence joins TRBV6-6 and TRBJ1-2; a weak D match, TRBD1 (6 bases). CDR1 is MNHNY, CDR2 SVGAGI, per germline (reference sequence). V shed 5 bases and J shed 2 bases, with 9 bases lying between them. CDR3 length equals 13 residues. The CDR3 DNA reads as TGTGCCAGCAGTCCACAGGGAAACTATGGCTACACCTTC. Protein product: CASSPQGNYGYTF.

The chain joins TRBV28 to TRBJ2-4; D ambiguous. The CDR3 runs to 12 residues. V was trimmed by 4 bases and J by 6 bases, leaving 7 bases between them. Germline CDR1 MDHEN, CDR2 SYDVKM. The CDR3 spells CASSSRTNIQYF. In nucleotides, the CDR3 is TGTGCCAGCAGTTCTAGGACAAACATTCAGTACTTC.